One T cell receptor (beta chain) is described in this entry. This clone's antigen is unknown. Qualities for individual bases were not recorded, and no much larger clone is one base off. Libraries came from the immunoSEQ multiplex PCR assay. As stored in TCRdb, this immuneACCESS dataset retains in-frame rearrangements with V and J assigned. A fraction of the clones does not appear; measured against another copy, unresolved V genes explain less than half of the discrepancy, and the remainder lacks a known reason. The sample yields around 62,000 clones; roughly 91% were counted once. Of the sample, more than 2% is held by the ten largest clones. Via the germline V gene, CDR1 is MNHEY and CDR2 SVGAGI. V loses 6 bases, J loses 1 base, and the germline ends lie 9 bases apart. The CDR3 holds 13 amino acids from the cysteine to the phenylalanine. Only the CDR3 portion is preserved as DNA: 39 bases, with reading frame beginning at the first base.

This sample was included in a study of T cell changes during pregnancy in multiple sclerosis (dated by TCRdb to the late 2010s). Background for the entire study: The study examined how the T cell repertoire changed over the course of pregnancy in women with multiple sclerosis.

This clonotype was obtained from a female donor in good health, enrolled as a control in a pregnancy study. The material sequenced was peripheral blood, taken in the second trimester of pregnancy. Rearrangement joined TRBV6-5 to TRBJ1-2; TRBD1 is perhaps the D gene, given 5 matching bases. In nucleotides, the sequence is TGTGCCAGCAGCGCAGGGTTTAACTATGGCTACACCTTC. Protein translation: CASSAGFNYGYTF.